The source of this T cell receptor (beta chain) is a study of blood T cell repertoires in COVID-19. Turning to the study itself: Whether acute or convalescent, the COVID-19 samples came from the United States, Italy and Spain. Sources were T cells, B-cell-depleted T cells, or PBMCs; the material itself was cDNA or gDNA.

CDR1 is LGHNT and CDR2 is FRNRAP in the germline V gene. J was trimmed by 3 bases and V by 5 bases; bases with no gene match: 9. CDR3 length: 16 residues. Source study methods: Researchers report that nucleated cell counts were estimated from reference gene primer amplification. Produced via immunoSEQ multiplex PCR; TCRdb's table is partial and in-frame only. V and J calls and clone size are given by that table; D and trimming were obtained from the DNA. Among 55,000 to 90,000 clones listed, around 82% were seen once. The chain employs TRBV12-5 and TRBJ2-7; the match to TRBD2 covers 11 bases. The specimen sequenced was peripheral blood. The sequence was obtained from a woman aged 55-69 years with acute or convalescent COVID-19. In nucleotides, the CDR3 is TGTGCTAGTGGTCCTCCCGGGACTAGCGGATTCTACGAGCAGTACTTC. Encoded protein: CASGPPGTSGFYEQYF.